This T cell receptor (beta chain) is drawn from a study of regulatory T cells in long-lasting Graves disease. Study-wide context: Graves' patients who were just diagnosed had used antithyroid drugs for under 3 months.

In this sample, this clonotype turned up a few times. With iRepertoire HTBI primers and Arm-PCR of CDR3 regions, TCR beta libraries were built. TCRdb called the multiplex PCR reads again in MiXCR, with one record for every CDR3 protein. The data show fewer than 650,000 distinct CDR3 sequences, around 15% seen once. As to time point: newly diagnosed GD, antithyroid drugs for less than 3 months. TCR sequences were obtained from RNA taken from PBMCs. Collection of peripheral blood (roughly 9 milliliters) was done using EDTA tubes. Trimming at V came to 3 bases and at J to 4 bases, leaving 9 bases not matched to a gene. There are 16 residues in the CDR3. This sample was shared with a second study, whose subject was T cells in Graves' hyperthyroidism and ophthalmopathy. As reported in that work: The HTBI primer set was used in a first-round RT-PCR of the TCR CDR3. By a 13 V-J model, ophthalmopathy was set apart from stable hyperthyroidism.

This chain links TRBV12-3 or TRBV12-4 with TRBJ1-2; 9 bases map to TRBD1. The receptor's source is a woman in her thirties with Graves disease. The sample here was peripheral blood mononuclear cells (PBMCs), taken at new diagnosis, from a patient treated with antithyroid drugs. CDR3 nucleotide sequence: TGTGCCAGCAGTTTGTTAATGGGACAGGGAATCTATGGCTACACCTTC. Its protein product is CASSLLMGQGIYGYTF.